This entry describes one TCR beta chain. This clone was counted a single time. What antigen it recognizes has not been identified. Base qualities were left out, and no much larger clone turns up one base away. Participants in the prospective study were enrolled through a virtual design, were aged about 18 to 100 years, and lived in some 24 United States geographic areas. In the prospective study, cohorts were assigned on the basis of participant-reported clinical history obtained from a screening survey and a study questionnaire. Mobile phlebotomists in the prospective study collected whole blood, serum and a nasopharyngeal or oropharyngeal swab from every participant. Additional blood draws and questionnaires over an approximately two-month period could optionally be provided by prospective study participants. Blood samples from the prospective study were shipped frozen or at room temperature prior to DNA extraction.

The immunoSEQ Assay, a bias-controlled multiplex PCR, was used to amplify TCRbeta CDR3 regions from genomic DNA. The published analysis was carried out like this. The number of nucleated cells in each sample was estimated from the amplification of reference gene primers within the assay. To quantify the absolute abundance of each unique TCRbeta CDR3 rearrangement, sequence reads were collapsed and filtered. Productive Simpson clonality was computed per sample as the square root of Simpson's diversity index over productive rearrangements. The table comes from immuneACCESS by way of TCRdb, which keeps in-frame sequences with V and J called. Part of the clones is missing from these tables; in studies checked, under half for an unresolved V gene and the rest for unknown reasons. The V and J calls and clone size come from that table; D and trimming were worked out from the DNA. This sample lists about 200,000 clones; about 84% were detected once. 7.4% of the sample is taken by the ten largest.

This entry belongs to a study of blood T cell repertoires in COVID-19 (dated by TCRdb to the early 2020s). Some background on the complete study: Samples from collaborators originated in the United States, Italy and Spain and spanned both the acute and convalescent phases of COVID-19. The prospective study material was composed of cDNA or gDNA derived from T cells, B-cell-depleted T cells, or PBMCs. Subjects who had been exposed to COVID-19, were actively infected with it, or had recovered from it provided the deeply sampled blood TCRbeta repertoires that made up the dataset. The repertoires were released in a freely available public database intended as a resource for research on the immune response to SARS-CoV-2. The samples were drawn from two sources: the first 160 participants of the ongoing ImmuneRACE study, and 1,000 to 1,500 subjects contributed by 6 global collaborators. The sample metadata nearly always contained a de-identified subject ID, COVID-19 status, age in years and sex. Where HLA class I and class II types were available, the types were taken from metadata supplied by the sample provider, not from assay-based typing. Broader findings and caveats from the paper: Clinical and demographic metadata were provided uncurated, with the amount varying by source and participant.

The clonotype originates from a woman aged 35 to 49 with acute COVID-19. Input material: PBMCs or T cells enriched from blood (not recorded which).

The CDR3 reads as follows: CASSRQGGSAYEQYF. The DNA reads TGTGCCAGCAGCCGCCAGGGGGGATCCGCCTACGAGCAGTACTTC. The sequence joins TRBV7-2 to TRBJ2-7; the D gene is perhaps TRBD1, on 7 matching bases. CDR1 and CDR2, looked up from the germline V gene, are SGHTA and FQGNSA. V sheds 5 bases and J sheds 2 bases, leaving 16 bases between their ends. There are 15 amino acids in the CDR3, from cysteine to phenylalanine inclusive. Left in the record is the CDR3 DNA by itself, 45 bases read in frame from the first base.